This TCR beta chain was observed in a study of CD8+CD57+ T cells in acquired aplastic anemia. About the research overall: Across the sorted CD4+ and CD8+ cells, DNA amounts averaged roughly 3 ug.

General study results and limits: Found in both controls and patients were around 29 CD8+ CDR3 sequences. The CD8+ Simpson's diversity of patients and controls was not significantly different.

This clonotype was found many times. Its antigen is not known. Trimming pared 6 bases from V and 3 bases from J, leaving 14 bases between. Germline CDR1 reads MNHNS; CDR2 reads SASEGT. The CDR3 is 14 amino acids. Investigators profiled TCR beta VDJ and CDR3 from genomic DNA template. One entry per CDR3 protein, called by TCRdb with MiXCR from the reads. The sample contains over 100,000 distinct CDR3 sequences, 35% to 50% of which appear only once. This sequence originates from a human donor in good health, serving as a control. The rearrangement links TRBV6-1 to TRBJ1-2; D is unclear. The sequencing input was sorted CD4+, CD8+, or CD8+CD57+ T cells (not recorded which) from PBMCs. The CDR3 region has the DNA TGTGCCAGCAGCTCCAGTGGGTTTTACTATGGCTACACCTTC. Protein: CASSSSGFYYGYTF.